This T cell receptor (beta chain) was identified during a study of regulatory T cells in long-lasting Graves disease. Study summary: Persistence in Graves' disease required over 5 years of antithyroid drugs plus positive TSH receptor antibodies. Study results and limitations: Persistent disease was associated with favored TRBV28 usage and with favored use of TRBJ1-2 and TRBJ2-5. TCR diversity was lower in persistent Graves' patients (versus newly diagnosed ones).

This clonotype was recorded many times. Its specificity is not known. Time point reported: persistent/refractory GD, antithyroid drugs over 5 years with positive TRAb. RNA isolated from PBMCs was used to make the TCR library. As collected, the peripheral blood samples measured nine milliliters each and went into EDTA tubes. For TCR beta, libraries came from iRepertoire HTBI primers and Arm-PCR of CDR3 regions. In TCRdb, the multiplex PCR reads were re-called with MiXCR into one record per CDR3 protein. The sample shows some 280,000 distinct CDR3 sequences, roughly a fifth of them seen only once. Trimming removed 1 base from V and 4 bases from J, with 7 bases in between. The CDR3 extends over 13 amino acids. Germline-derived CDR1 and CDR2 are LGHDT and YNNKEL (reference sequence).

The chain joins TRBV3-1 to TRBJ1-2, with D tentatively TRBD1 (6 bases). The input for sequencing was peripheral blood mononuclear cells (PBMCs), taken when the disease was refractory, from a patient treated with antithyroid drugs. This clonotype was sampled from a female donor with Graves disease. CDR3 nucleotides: TGTGCCAGCAGCCAAGTAGGGGGCTATGGCTACACCTTC. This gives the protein CASSQVGGYGYTF.